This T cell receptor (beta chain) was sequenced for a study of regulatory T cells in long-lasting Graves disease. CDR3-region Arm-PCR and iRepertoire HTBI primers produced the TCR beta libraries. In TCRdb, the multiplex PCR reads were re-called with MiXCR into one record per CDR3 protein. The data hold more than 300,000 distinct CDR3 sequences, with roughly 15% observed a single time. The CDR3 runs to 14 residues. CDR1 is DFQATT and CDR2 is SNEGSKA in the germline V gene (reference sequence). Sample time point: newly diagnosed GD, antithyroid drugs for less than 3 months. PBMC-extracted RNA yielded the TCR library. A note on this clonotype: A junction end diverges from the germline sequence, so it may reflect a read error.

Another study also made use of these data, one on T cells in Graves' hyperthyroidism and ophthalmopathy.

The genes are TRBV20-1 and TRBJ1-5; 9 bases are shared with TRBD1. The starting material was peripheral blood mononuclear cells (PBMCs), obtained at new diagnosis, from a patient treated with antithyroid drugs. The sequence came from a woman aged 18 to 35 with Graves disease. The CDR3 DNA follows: TGCAGTGCTCGGACAGGGGCCCTCCGTCAGTCCCAGCATTTT. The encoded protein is CSARTGALRQSQHF.